Each of the 23 T cell receptor beta chains below was sequenced from the same sample in a study of cytomegalovirus exposure and HLA in healthy donors. Amplification used 60 Vbeta primers and 13 Jbeta primers. Generated by immunoSEQ multiplex PCR, the TCRdb table keeps only in-frame clones and is missing some. The table shows about 150,000 clones, with roughly 72% occurring only once. Sequenced: PBMCs. The receptors were gathered from a man between 25 and 39 years old in good health and CMV-seronegative.

This clone was seen once. The chain has TRBV2 and TRBJ1-6; D gene uncertain. Germline V CDR1 and CDR2: SNHLY, FYNNEI. This CDR3 spans 13 amino acids. The V gene lost 1 base and the J gene lost 7 bases, with 5 bases spanning the gap. In DNA, the CDR3 is TGTGCCAGCAGTGAAGGGGAGAATTCACCCCTCCACTTT. Translated, it gives CASSEGENSPLHF.

This rearrangement joins TRBV4-3 to TRBJ1-4, with D possibly matching TRBD1 (5 bases). Trimming removed 3 bases at V and 10 bases at J, with 15 bases between. The CDR3 contains 14 residues. The germline gives CDR1 LGHNA, CDR2 YSLEER. This CDR3 is CASSHRGIAGKLFF. DNA of the CDR3: TGCGCCAGCAGCCACCGGGGGATAGCCGGAAAACTGTTTTTT.

In its sample, this clone was seen once. The V and J genes are TRBV7-9 and TRBJ1-3; no clear D. The CDR3 loop spans 14 amino acids. V lost 5 bases and J lost 0, with 8 bases in between. Germline V gives CDR1 SEHNR, CDR2 FQNEAQ (reference sequence). In nucleotides, the CDR3 is TGTGCCAGCAGCCCTGTCAGCTCTGGAAACACCATATATTTT. Encoded protein: CASSPVSSGNTIYF.

Details on this clone: The same CDR3 also results from other DNA sequences found in this sample. The genes are TRBV7-2 and TRBJ1-5, with 8 bases lining up with TRBD1. This CDR3 is built from 14 residues. Germline lookup yields CDR1 SGHTA and CDR2 FQGNSA. The V segment lost 3 bases and the J segment 4 bases; nucleotides outside the gene matches: 2. CDR3 bases: TGTGCCAGCAGCTTGGACAGGGCTAATCAGCCCCAGCATTTT. The encoded protein is CASSLDRANQPQHF.

V is TRBV15 and J is TRBJ2-5; possibly TRBD2 for D (5 bases). The J call is uncertain, as TRBJ2-7 better fits the DNA end. The CDR3 covers 14 residues. Germline lookup yields CDR1 LNHNV and CDR2 YYDKDF (reference sequence). CDR3 DNA: TGTGCCACCAGCGGACTGAGGGCAGGATCCGAGCAGTACTTC. Its translation: CATSGLRAGSEQYF.

The CDR3 nucleotides are TGTGCCTGGGCTGGACAGGGCCAAGAGACCCAGTACTTC. As protein: CAWAGQGQETQYF. This chain connects TRBV30 to TRBJ2-5; 8 nucleotides line up with TRBD1. V was clipped by 5 bases and J by 1 base; unmatched bases: 3. Germline V gives CDR1 GTSNPN, CDR2 SVGIG (reference sequence). CDR3 length: 13 amino acids.

The chain couples TRBV25-1 to TRBJ2-5; tentatively, D is TRBD1 (6 bases). The CDR3 is 16 residues long. Germline CDR1 and CDR2: MGHDK and SYGVNS. V was pared by 1 base and J by 1 base, with 13 bases between. CDR3 in amino acids: CASSESGTGTQETQYF. The CDR3 nucleotides read TGTGCCAGCAGTGAATCGGGTACAGGGACCCAAGAGACCCAGTACTTC.

The V gene is TRBV27, the J gene TRBJ2-3; 7 positions agree with TRBD2. Germline CDR1 and CDR2: MNHEY and SMNVEV (reference sequence). The CDR3 length is 14 residues. J gave up 5 bases and V 6 bases, and 8 bases lay outside the gene matches. CDR3 in DNA: TGTGCCAGCAGGGGGACTACCGCTAGAGATACGCAGTATTTT. Translating gives CASRGTTARDTQYF.

The V and J genes are TRBV6-5 and TRBJ2-7; 8 nucleotides align to TRBD1. This CDR3 has 16 amino acids. The germline CDR1 and CDR2 sequences are MNHEY and SVGAGI. V trimming: 0 bases; J trimming: 6 bases; junction bases outside the gene matches: 10. For the CDR3, the DNA is TGTGCCAGCAGTTACTCGATAGCAGGGGGCGAGGGCGAGCAGTACTTC. Translated: CASSYSIAGGEGEQYF.

The chain is built from TRBV5-1 and TRBJ2-5; 11 nucleotides agree with TRBD2. The CDR3 is 15 amino acids. CDR1 and CDR2 (germline): SGHRS, YFSETQ. The J segment lost 5 bases and the V segment lost 0 bases, leaving 3 bases of the junction unmatched. CDR3 in amino acids: CASSLGLAGLETQYF. DNA for the CDR3: TGCGCCAGCAGCTTGGGACTAGCGGGGCTGGAGACCCAGTACTTC.

This chain links TRBV27 with TRBJ2-5; weak D call: TRBD1 (6 bases). The CDR3 covers 19 residues. The V end was cut by 4 bases, the J end by 0 bases, with 24 bases between. Germline V gene data show CDR1 as MNHEY and CDR2 as SMNVEV (reference sequence). The CDR3: CASSSIVGQSYTYQETQYF. In DNA, the CDR3 is TGTGCCAGCAGTTCCATCGTTGGACAGAGTTACACGTACCAAGAGACCCAGTACTTC.

The chain recombines TRBV10-3 with TRBJ2-5; 15 bases are shared with TRBD2. CDR1 and CDR2 from the germline V gene are ENHRY and SYGVKD. With 6 bases clipped from V and 5 bases from J, the junction kept 7 bases outside the gene matches. There are 16 residues in the CDR3. CDR3 bases: TGTGCCATCAGGGGGACTAGCGGGGGGAGTGAGGAGACCCAGTACTTC. It is translated as CAIRGTSGGSEETQYF.

This clone was recorded a few times. This chain uses TRBV27 with TRBJ1-2; 7 nucleotides line up with TRBD1. The CDR3 length is 14 residues. In germline, CDR1 is MNHEY, CDR2 SMNVEV (reference sequence). The junction had 9 bases not matched to a gene; V was cut back by 3 bases and J by 8 bases. CDR3 in DNA: TGTGCCAGCAGTTTCCTCGGACAGGAGGGCGGCTACACCTTC. Translating it yields CASSFLGQEGGYTF.

This clone was detected once. This chain joins TRBV21-1 and TRBJ2-7; the listed D gene, TRBD1, was not tested against the DNA. TRBV21-1 is designated a pseudogene. The length of the CDR3 is 14 residues. In DNA form, the CDR3 reads TGTGCCACCTATAGGGACAGGGGTGGAGACGAGCAGTACTTC. It specifies CATYRDRGGDEQYF.

The V gene is TRBV5-1, the J gene TRBJ2-5, with 8 bases that match TRBD1. The tail of the sequence fits TRBJ2-7 better, so the J call may be wrong. The CDR3 runs to 14 residues. Germline loops: CDR1 SGHRS, CDR2 YFSETQ. This chain's CDR3 is CASSEDRAIGEQYF. The CDR3 coding sequence is TGCGCCAGCAGCGAGGACAGGGCTATTGGCGAGCAGTACTTC.

This clone has a handful of counts. This chain joins TRBV9 and TRBJ2-3; 9 bases are shared with TRBD1. Trimming took 3 bases from V and 4 from J; bases not matched to a gene: 9. The CDR3 spans 16 residues. Germline V lookup: CDR1 SGDLS, CDR2 YYNGEE. The CDR3 DNA follows: TGTGCCAGCAGCGCCCCGGGACAGGGAAAATCAGATACGCAGTATTTT. It codes for CASSAPGQGKSDTQYF.

The chain employs TRBV10-3 and TRBJ2-3; unclear D gene. The CDR3 contains 11 residues. V was cut by 10 bases and J by 3 bases, with 8 bases left in between. The germline V gene has CDR1 ENHRY and CDR2 SYGVKD. CDR3 loop: CATLATDTQYF. The CDR3 DNA reads TGTGCCACCCTCGCGACAGATACGCAGTATTTT.

This rearrangement joins TRBV28 to TRBJ2-1; unclear D gene. CDR3 length: 13 amino acids. V was trimmed by 8 bases and J by 0 bases, leaving 8 bases between them. Per the germline V gene, CDR1 is MDHEN and CDR2 is SYDVKM. CDR3 sequence: CASRRSSYNEQFF. The CDR3 DNA sequence: TGTGCCAGCCGCCGTAGCTCCTACAATGAGCAGTTCTTC.

This clone showed up just once. CDR3 protein: CASSLVWSGFEGTSEAFF. The CDR3 nucleotides are TGCGCCAGCAGCTTGGTATGGTCAGGCTTTGAGGGGACTTCTGAAGCTTTCTTT. V is TRBV5-1 and J is TRBJ1-1; TRBD1 might be the D (5 bases). Germline assignment: CDR1 SGHRS and CDR2 YFSETQ. CDR3 length: 18 amino acids. The V end lost 0 bases, the J end lost 6 bases, and 24 bases lay between the germline ends.

The CDR3 region has the DNA TGTGCCAGCAGCGTAGGGGGCGGGGGGTCAGATACGCAGTATTTT. Translated: CASSVGGGGSDTQYF. V and J are TRBV9 and TRBJ2-3, with 8 bases aligning to TRBD2. The CDR3 sequence is 15 residues long. In germline, CDR1 is SGDLS, CDR2 YYNGEE. The V gene end was trimmed by 0 bases and the J gene end by 4 bases; junction bases not matched to a gene: 4.

The V gene is TRBV2, the J gene TRBJ1-4; D is uncertain. The CDR3 consists of 15 residues. Deletions cut 1 base from V and 2 bases from J, with 8 bases between. Germline V gives CDR1 SNHLY, CDR2 FYNNEI. CDR3 DNA: TGTGCCAGCAGTGAAGAGGAGTCGACTAATGAAAAACTGTTTTTT. Residues: CASSEEESTNEKLFF.

The CDR3 loop reads CAIRDRENTEAFF. CDR3 nucleotides: TGTGCCATCAGGGACAGGGAGAACACTGAAGCTTTCTTT. V gene TRBV10-3 combines with J gene TRBJ1-1; 8 bases are a match to TRBD1. V shed 6 bases, J shed 1 base, and the junction held 1 base outside the gene matches. Germline V gene data show CDR1 as ENHRY and CDR2 as SYGVKD. This CDR3 spans 13 amino acids.

The rearrangement joins TRBV19 to TRBJ1-1; D uncertain. The V gene lost 5 bases and the J gene lost 1 base, with 14 bases spanning the gap. This CDR3 spans 15 amino acids. Germline V gene data show CDR1 as LNHDA and CDR2 as SQIVND (reference sequence). CDR3 in DNA: TGTGCCAGTAGTCCCCCGAAGGGAGAGAACACTGAAGCTTTCTTT. The encoded protein is CASSPPKGENTEAFF.